These 31 T cell receptor beta chains were sequenced from one sample in a study of OX40 agonist ivuxolimab in advanced cancers. The repertoire was sequenced with immunoSEQ multiplex PCR; TCRdb's copy has only in-frame clones and lacks some. This table holds approximately 70,000 clones, around 83% found once. The sample was CD4+ or CD8+ T cells sorted from blood, taken in a trial of the OX40 agonist ivuxolimab. The receptors come from an adult with an advanced solid tumor such as melanoma, head and neck, liver or kidney cancer.

The V and J genes are TRBV7-3 and TRBJ2-5; possibly TRBD1 for D (6 bases). CDR3 length: 13 amino acids. V lost 5 bases and J lost 5, with 12 bases in between. From germline, CDR1 is SGHTA and CDR2 FQGTGA. For the CDR3, the DNA is TGTGCCAGCAGCACACAGGGTTGGGAGACCCAGTACTTC. This translates into CASSTQGWETQYF. Looking up the rest from reference TRBV7-3 and TRBJ2-5 gives the full variable domain: GAGVSQTPSNKVTEKGKYVELRCDPISGHTALYWYRQSLGQGPEFLIYFQGTGAADDSGLPNDRFFAVRPEGSVSTLKIQRTERGDSAVYLCASSTQGWETQYFGPGTRLLVL.

This sequence joins TRBV10-3 and TRBJ2-3; D might be TRBD1 (5 bases). Germline assignment: CDR1 ENHRY and CDR2 SYGVKD. V was pared by 5 bases and J by 0 bases, with 12 bases between. This CDR3 spans 15 amino acids. The CDR3 here is CAISSTGISTDTQYF. In DNA, the CDR3 is TGTGCCATCAGTTCTACAGGTATTAGCACAGATACGCAGTATTTT.

This sequence joins TRBV11-2 and TRBJ2-1; TRBD2 is a possible D gene (5 bases). Trimming pared 6 bases from V and 3 bases from J, leaving 12 bases between. Germline CDR1 SGHAT, CDR2 FQNNGV. This CDR3 region has 14 residues. CDR3 DNA sequence: TGTGCCAGCAGTACCTTAAGCGGCTACAATGAGCAGTTCTTC. Translating it yields CASSTLSGYNEQFF.

The rearrangement links TRBV19 to TRBJ2-3, with no clear D. Trimming cost V 4 bases and J 0 bases, with 8 bases left between them. Germline-derived CDR1 and CDR2 are LNHDA and SQIVND (reference sequence). The CDR3 is 14 amino acids. This CDR3 reads CASSNVGSTDTQYF. CDR3 bases: TGTGCCAGTAGTAATGTCGGGAGCACAGATACGCAGTATTTT.

This clone has only a few counts. The chain links TRBV2 to TRBJ1-6; no clear D gene. The V gene lost 8 bases and the J gene lost 7 bases, with 15 bases spanning the gap. The CDR3 sequence is 14 residues long. The germline V gene has CDR1 SNHLY and CDR2 FYNNEI. CDR3 in amino acids: CASYVEGSNSPLHF. CDR3 bases: TGTGCCAGCTACGTGGAGGGTTCGAATTCACCCCTCCACTTT. Looking up the rest from reference TRBV2 and TRBJ1-6 gives the full variable domain: EPEVTQTPSHQVTQMGQEVILRCVPISNHLYFYWYRQILGQKVEFLVSFYNNEISEKSEIFDDQFSVERPDGSNFTLKIRSTKLEDSAMYFCASYVEGSNSPLHFGNGTRLTVT.

The rearrangement joins TRBV11-2 to TRBJ2-1, with D maybe TRBD1 (5 bases). V was clipped by 5 bases and J by 5 bases, with 16 bases between them. Looked up from germline, CDR1 is SGHAT and CDR2 is FQNNGV. This CDR3 is built from 15 residues. CDR3 region: CASSLSVGANNEQFF. CDR3 bases: TGTGCCAGCAGCCTCTCCGTAGGGGCAAACAATGAGCAGTTCTTC. Combining the CDR3 with reference TRBV11-2 and TRBJ2-1 gives the whole variable domain EAGVAQSPRYKIIEKRQSVAFWCNPISGHATLYWYQQILGQGPKLLIQFQNNGVVDDSQLPKDRFSAERLKGVDSTLKIQPAKLEDSAVYLCASSLSVGANNEQFFGPGTRLTVL.

The rearrangement joins TRBV7-6 to TRBJ1-3; TRBD1 might be the D (5 bases). V was shortened by 5 bases and J by 1 base, with 12 bases between the two germline ends. The CDR3 covers 15 residues. Per the germline V gene, CDR1 is SGHVS and CDR2 is FNYEAQ. The CDR3 sequence: CASSLRARSGNTIYF. DNA of the CDR3: TGTGCCAGCAGCCTCAGGGCCAGGTCTGGAAACACCATATATTTT. The full variable domain, completed using reference TRBV7-6 and TRBJ1-3, is GAGVSQSPRYKVTKRGQDVALRCDPISGHVSLYWYRQALGQGPEFLTYFNYEAQQDKSGLPNDRFSAERPEGSISTLTIQRTEQRDSAMYRCASSLRARSGNTIYFGEGSWLTVV.

The V call is TRBV5-1, the J call TRBJ2-1; TRBD2 matches 9 bases. CDR1 is SGHRS and CDR2 is YFSETQ in the germline V gene. V was clipped by 0 bases and J by 5 bases; unmatched bases: 3. This CDR3 comprises 15 residues. The CDR3: CASSLGASGNNEQFF. The CDR3 DNA follows: TGCGCCAGCAGCTTGGGCGCTAGCGGGAACAATGAGCAGTTCTTC.

This clone was detected once. The chain recombines TRBV10-3 with TRBJ1-1; D is unclear. There are 14 residues in the CDR3. V lost 6 bases and J lost 1, with 12 bases in between. Germline CDR1 and CDR2: ENHRY and SYGVKD. CDR3 loop: CAISMDGKNTEAFF. DNA of the CDR3: TGTGCCATCAGCATGGACGGAAAGAACACTGAAGCTTTCTTT.

V and J are TRBV7-9 and TRBJ1-3; D is uncertain. The CDR3 runs 12 residues. Germline CDR1 and CDR2: SEHNR and FQNEAQ (reference sequence). V was trimmed by 4 bases and J by 7 bases, leaving 8 bases between them. CDR3 sequence reads: CASSSGPNTIYF. DNA of the CDR3: TGTGCCAGCAGCTCCGGGCCCAACACCATATATTTT.

The chain carries TRBV28 and TRBJ1-1; no definite D call. The CDR3 has 14 amino acids. Germline V gene lookup returns CDR1 MDHEN and CDR2 SYDVKM. Between the trimmed V and J ends, which lost 6 bases and 1 base, there was a span of 12 bases. The CDR3 region has the DNA TGTGCCAGCAGGGACCTACGGGGGAACACTGAAGCTTTCTTT. This translates into CASRDLRGNTEAFF.

V is TRBV4-2 and J is TRBJ2-2; 8 bases line up with TRBD1. The CDR3 extends over 15 amino acids. Trimming took 3 bases from V and 3 from J; bases not matched to a gene: 3. Germline V CDR1 and CDR2: LGHNA, YNFKEQ. In DNA, the CDR3 is TGTGCCAGCAGCCAGACAGGGGACGACACCGGGGAGCTGTTTTTT. Translating gives CASSQTGDDTGELFF.

The V call is TRBV27, the J call TRBJ2-3, with D perhaps matching TRBD2 (5 bases). The CDR3 has 14 residues. Germline CDR1 reads MNHEY; CDR2 reads SMNVEV (reference sequence). The V gene lost 2 bases and the J gene lost 4 bases, with 10 bases spanning the gap. DNA of the CDR3: TGTGCCAGCAGTTTAAGTGGGAGCCCAGATACGCAGTATTTT. Amino acid sequence: CASSLSGSPDTQYF.

This clone was counted only a few times. The chain has TRBV5-1 and TRBJ2-4; no reliable D call. In germline, CDR1 is SGHRS, CDR2 YFSETQ. V lost 0 bases to trimming and J lost 0 bases, with 7 bases between them. There are 15 residues in the CDR3. For the CDR3, the DNA is TGCGCCAGCAGCTTGGGACTCCCAGCCAAAAACATTCAGTACTTC. Its translation is CASSLGLPAKNIQYF.

The chain uses TRBV7-9 and TRBJ2-3, with TRBD2 matching over 8 bases. Germline V gene data show CDR1 as SEHNR and CDR2 as FQNEAQ (reference sequence). The ends lost 6 bases at V and 5 bases at J; junction bases unmatched: 7. The CDR3 extends over 14 amino acids. In DNA, the CDR3 is TGTGCCAGCAGTCCCGGGAGGGGTAAAGATACGCAGTATTTT. Protein: CASSPGRGKDTQYF.

The gene calls are TRBV9 and TRBJ1-5; 7 bases align to TRBD1. Trimming cost V 0 bases and J 10 bases; bases outside gene matches: 10. The germline V gene has CDR1 SGDLS and CDR2 YYNGEE. The CDR3 length is 15 residues. The CDR3 here is CASSVGGQANSPQHF. CDR3 coding DNA: TGTGCCAGCAGCGTAGGAGGACAGGCGAATTCTCCCCAGCATTTT.

This chain connects TRBV10-3 to TRBJ2-1, with TRBD2 identical over 9 bases. Germline CDR1 and CDR2: ENHRY and SYGVKD. Trimming cost V 4 bases and J 6 bases; bases outside gene matches: 4. The CDR3 length is 14 residues. The CDR3 spells CAISGSGRINEQFF. As DNA, the CDR3 is TGTGCCATCAGTGGTAGCGGGAGAATCAATGAGCAGTTCTTC.

DNA for the CDR3: TGTGCCAGCAGCCAGACTAGAAATACAGATACGCAGTATTTT. It yields the protein CASSQTRNTDTQYF. V gene TRBV7-6 combines with J gene TRBJ2-3; tentative D call: TRBD2 (6 bases). Germline values: CDR1 SGHVS, CDR2 FNYEAQ. The V gene lost 5 bases and the J gene lost 3 bases, with 12 bases spanning the gap. The CDR3 is 14 amino acids.

The chain employs TRBV15 and TRBJ1-1, with D tentatively TRBD1 (6 bases). This CDR3 region has 17 residues. Germline V lookup: CDR1 LNHNV, CDR2 YYDKDF (reference sequence). V shed 2 bases and J shed 6 bases, with 22 bases lying between them. CDR3 DNA sequence: TGTGCCACCAGCAGATCCCTAAAACCACAGGGATGGGCTGAAGCTTTCTTT. It codes for CATSRSLKPQGWAEAFF.

The table lists this clone with a count of one. The chain couples TRBV6-5 to TRBJ2-3; the D is unclear. This CDR3 region has 15 residues. Germline assignment: CDR1 MNHEY and CDR2 SVGAGI. V lost 0 bases and J 1 base, leaving 8 bases between the germline ends. The CDR3 coding sequence is TGTGCCAGCAGTTACTCGATGGCGCGCACAGATACGCAGTATTTT. Translating gives CASSYSMARTDTQYF.

DNA of the CDR3: TGTGCCAGTAGTCAATGGGGGTCAGATACGCAGTATTTT. Translating it yields CASSQWGSDTQYF. The V call is TRBV19, the J call TRBJ2-3; D possibly uses TRBD1 or TRBD2 (5 bases each). In germline, CDR1 is LNHDA, CDR2 SQIVND (reference sequence). The germline V and J ends were trimmed by 5 bases and 4 bases, with 10 bases remaining between them. The CDR3 loop spans 13 amino acids.

J is TRBJ2-7 and V is TRBV28, with D maybe TRBD2 (5 bases). Trimming left V 7 bases short and J 7 bases short, with 23 bases between. CDR3 size: 15 residues. Germline values: CDR1 MDHEN, CDR2 SYDVKM. CDR3 protein: CASTLNPLGSGEQYF. The CDR3 DNA reads TGTGCCAGCACCCTTAATCCTTTAGGCTCGGGGGAGCAGTACTTC. Using reference TRBV28 and TRBJ2-7 for the parts outside the CDR3, the full variable domain is DVKVTQSSRYLVKRTGEKVFLECVQDMDHENMFWYRQDPGLGLRLIYFSYDVKMKEKGDIPEGYSVSREKKERFSLILESASTNQTSMYLCASTLNPLGSGEQYFGPGTRLTVT.

V is TRBV12-5 and J is TRBJ2-1; perhaps D is TRBD1 or TRBD2 (5 bases each). With 0 bases removed from V and 7 bases from J, the gap between germline ends came to 19 bases. CDR3 size: 17 residues. Germline loops: CDR1 LGHNT, CDR2 FRNRAP. CDR3 region: CASGLVLGALGGNEQFF. The CDR3, as DNA: TGTGCTAGTGGTTTGGTACTGGGAGCTCTTGGGGGAAATGAGCAGTTCTTC.

This chain uses TRBV5-6 with TRBJ2-1; D tentatively reads TRBD1 or TRBD2 (5 bases each). This CDR3 is built from 15 residues. The germline CDR1 and CDR2 sequences are SGHDT and YYEEEE. Trimming took off 1 base at V and 8 bases at J, with 16 bases between the two ends. CDR3 in amino acids: CASSLFDGALDEQFF. CDR3 bases: TGTGCCAGCAGCTTGTTTGACGGGGCTCTCGATGAGCAGTTCTTC. Using reference TRBV5-6 and TRBJ2-1 for the parts outside the CDR3, the full variable domain is DAGVTQSPTHLIKTRGQQVTLRCSPKSGHDTVSWYQQALGQGPQFIFQYYEEEERQRGNFPDRFSGHQFPNYSSELNVNALLLGDSALYLCASSLFDGALDEQFFGPGTRLTVL.

In this sample, this clone turned up a few times. This sequence joins TRBV19 and TRBJ1-5; 7 bases line up with TRBD1. From germline, CDR1 is LNHDA and CDR2 SQIVND (reference sequence). Trimming took 10 bases from V and 0 from J; bases not matched to a gene: 9. The CDR3 is 15 amino acids. In DNA form, the CDR3 reads TGTGCCACCCGGGACAGAGAAAATAGCAATCAGCCCCAGCATTTT. Amino acids: CATRDRENSNQPQHF.

The chain employs TRBV19 and TRBJ2-2; 8 positions agree with TRBD1. The CDR3 runs 16 residues. V gave up 3 bases and J gave up 2 bases; unmatched junction bases: 5. The germline V gene has CDR1 LNHDA and CDR2 SQIVND (reference sequence). The CDR3 is CASSIPTGANTGELFF. The CDR3 DNA reads TGTGCCAGTAGTATCCCGACAGGGGCCAACACCGGGGAGCTGTTTTTT.

V and J are TRBV10-3 and TRBJ2-3; the match to TRBD2 covers 7 bases. Germline V gene lookup returns CDR1 ENHRY and CDR2 SYGVKD. Trimming at V came to 8 bases and at J to 3 bases, leaving 5 bases not matched to a gene. This CDR3 has 13 amino acids. CDR3 sequence (DNA): TGTGCCATCGGTTGGGAGGGAACAGATACGCAGTATTTT. Translation: CAIGWEGTDTQYF.

The gene calls are TRBV29-1 and TRBJ1-2; D not resolved. The V gene lost 0 bases and the J gene lost 2 bases, with 4 bases spanning the gap. The CDR3 runs 12 residues. Germline CDR1 SQVTM, CDR2 ANQGSEA. CDR3 coding DNA: TGCAGCGTTGAAGAGAGAAACTATGGCTACACCTTC. Protein sequence: CSVEERNYGYTF.

Written as DNA, the CDR3 is TGTGCCAGTAGTCTTAGCGGGGCGAACACCTACGAGCAGTACTTC. Translating it yields CASSLSGANTYEQYF. This chain links TRBV19 with TRBJ2-7, with 8 bases that match TRBD2. The CDR3 spans 15 residues. The germline CDR1 and CDR2 sequences are LNHDA and SQIVND (reference sequence). V was clipped by 5 bases and J by 2 bases; unmatched bases: 8.

J is TRBJ1-5 and V is TRBV18; no firm D call. V lost 4 bases, J lost 7 bases, and 11 bases lay in between. There are 13 residues in the CDR3. From germline, CDR1 is KGHSH and CDR2 LQKENI. The CDR3: CASSRRAGQPQHF. The CDR3 region has the DNA TGTGCCAGCTCACGTAGGGCTGGGCAGCCCCAGCATTTT.

J is TRBJ2-1 and V is TRBV9, with D possibly TRBD2 on 6 matching bases. V was pared by 2 bases and J by 0 bases, with 9 bases between. Germline-derived CDR1 and CDR2 are SGDLS and YYNGEE. This CDR3 is built from 15 residues. CDR3 sequence: CASSVRGASYNEQFF. In DNA, the CDR3 is TGTGCCAGCAGCGTGCGCGGGGCCTCCTACAATGAGCAGTTCTTC.